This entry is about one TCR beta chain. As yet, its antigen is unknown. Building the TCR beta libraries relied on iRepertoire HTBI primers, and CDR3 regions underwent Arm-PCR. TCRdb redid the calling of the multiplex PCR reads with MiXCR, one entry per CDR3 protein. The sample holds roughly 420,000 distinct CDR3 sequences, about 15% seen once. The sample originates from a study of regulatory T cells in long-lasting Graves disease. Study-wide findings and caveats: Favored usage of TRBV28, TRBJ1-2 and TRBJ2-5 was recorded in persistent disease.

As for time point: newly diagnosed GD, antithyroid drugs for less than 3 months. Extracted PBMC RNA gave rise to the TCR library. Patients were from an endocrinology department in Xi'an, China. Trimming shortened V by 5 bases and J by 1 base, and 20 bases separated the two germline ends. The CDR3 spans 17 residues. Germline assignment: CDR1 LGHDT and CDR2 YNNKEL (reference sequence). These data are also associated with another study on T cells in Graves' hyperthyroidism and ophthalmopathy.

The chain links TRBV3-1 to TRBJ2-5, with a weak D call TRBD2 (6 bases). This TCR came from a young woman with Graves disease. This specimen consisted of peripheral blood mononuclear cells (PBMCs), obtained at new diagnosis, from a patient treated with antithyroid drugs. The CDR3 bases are TGTGCCAGCAGCGGACTCCGGACCCCGGGGGTCCAAGAGACCCAGTACTTC. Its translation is CASSGLRTPGVQETQYF.